These T cell receptor beta chains were read from a single sample in a study of CD8 T cells in Susac syndrome. TCRdb reanalysed the immunoSEQ multiplex PCR reads using MiXCR and keeps one entry per CDR3 protein. The table shows about 120,000 distinct CDR3 sequences, with about 93% occurring only once. Material for sequencing was CD4+ T cells from PBMCs. These TCRs come from a human donor in good health. The CDR3 runs from the conserved cysteine through the conserved F or W. A D gene is named only where the DNA matches it firmly. Some rows mark clone size as missing; the rest say once, few, many or name a class of expanded clone.

D gene	J gene	clone size	CDR3 length	V gene	CDR3 protein	CDR3 DNA
-	TRBJ1-2	-	14	TRBV5-6	CASSFERRSYGYTF	TGTGCCAGCAGCTTCGAGCGGAGAAGCTATGGCTACACCTTC
TRBD1	TRBJ2-4	-	17	TRBV9	CASSVWDRGSPRNIQYF	TGTGCCAGCAGCGTATGGGACAGGGGGTCGCCCCGAAACATTCAGTACTTC
TRBD1	TRBJ1-1	-	14	TRBV27	CASSRTGPNTEAFF	TGTGCCAGCAGCAGGACAGGGCCGAACACTGAAGCTTTCTTT
TRBD2	TRBJ2-1	-	13	TRBV24-1	CATSELTSAQQFF	TGTGCCACCAGTGAACTCACTAGCGCCCAGCAGTTCTTC
TRBD1	TRBJ2-7	-	14	TRBV5-1	CASSSRTGAAEQYF	TGCGCCAGCAGCTCAAGGACAGGGGCGGCCGAGCAGTACTTC
-	TRBJ1-1	once	16	TRBV19	CASSIGGGDRNTEAFF	TGTGCCAGTAGTATAGGAGGAGGGGACCGAAACACTGAAGCTTTCTTT
-	TRBJ1-5	-	14	TRBV18	CASSPLEGNQPQHF	TGTGCCAGCTCACCACTTGAGGGTAATCAGCCCCAGCATTTT
-	TRBJ1-2	-	14	TRBV6-2/TRBV6-3	CASSYPRADYGYTF	TGTGCCAGCAGTTACCCCAGAGCGGACTATGGCTACACCTTC
-	TRBJ1-3	-	14	TRBV18	CASSEGDSRNTIYF	TGTGCCAGCTCAGAAGGGGACTCTAGAAACACCATATATTTT
-	TRBJ2-7	-	15	TRBV4-2	CASSQGRTERYEQYF	TGTGCCAGCAGCCAAGGTCGGACCGAACGTTACGAGCAGTACTTC
TRBD1	TRBJ2-7	-	16	TRBV7-2	CASSLAVGQSEYEQYF	TGTGCCAGCAGCTTAGCGGTGGGACAGAGTGAATACGAGCAGTACTTC
-	TRBJ2-7	few	11	TRBV25-1	CASSQGGEQYF	TGTGCCAGCTCTCAGGGCGGGGAGCAGTACTTC
-	TRBJ2-1	-	12	TRBV6-6	CASSTPYNEQFF	TGTGCCAGCAGTACCCCCTACAATGAGCAGTTCTTC
-	TRBJ1-6	-	18	TRBV12-3/TRBV12-4	CASSVLSGASSYNSPLHF	TGTGCCAGCAGCGTTTTGTCGGGGGCGAGCTCCTATAATTCACCCCTCCACTTT
-	TRBJ2-1	-	11	TRBV15	CATAIRDEQFF	TGTGCCACCGCTATAAGGGATGAGCAGTTCTTC
TRBD2	TRBJ2-5	-	18	TRBV9	CASSPSLAGRANRETQYF	TGTGCCAGCAGCCCATCTCTAGCGGGGAGGGCCAATCGAGAGACCCAGTACTTC
TRBD2	TRBJ2-3	-	16	TRBV6-1	CASRRGIAGGTDTQYF	TGTGCCAGTCGAAGGGGCATAGCGGGAGGCACAGATACGCAGTATTTT
TRBD2	TRBJ2-1	-	18	TRBV27	CASSLSGPPREGSDEQFF	TGTGCCAGCAGTTTATCGGGCCCCCCGAGGGAGGGGTCCGATGAGCAGTTCTTC
-	TRBJ2-2	once	16	TRBV6-1	CASSPLGSGHTGELFF	TGTGCCAGCAGTCCACTTGGCTCCGGGCACACCGGGGAGCTGTTTTTT
-	TRBJ2-1	-	14	TRBV6-2/TRBV6-3	CASRPGGSYNEQFF	TGTGCCAGCCGACCTGGGGGCTCCTACAATGAGCAGTTCTTC
-	TRBJ1-3	-	14	TRBV12-3/TRBV12-4	CASRRGVSGNTIYF	TGTGCCAGCCGAAGGGGAGTGTCCGGAAACACCATATATTTT
TRBD2	TRBJ2-1	-	15	TRBV6-2/TRBV6-3	CASRLPGTTYNEQFF	TGTGCCAGCAGACTCCCCGGGACTACTTACAATGAGCAGTTCTTC
-	TRBJ2-2	-	15	TRBV6-2/TRBV6-3	CASSYHQTDTGELFF	TGTGCCAGCAGTTACCACCAGACAGACACCGGGGAGCTGTTTTTT
TRBD2	TRBJ2-1	-	13	TRBV29-1	CSVEAGGIYEQFF	TGCAGCGTTGAAGCGGGGGGAATCTATGAGCAGTTCTTC
-	TRBJ1-1	-	13	TRBV5-1	CATAGGLNTEAFF	TGCGCCACCGCGGGGGGGCTGAACACTGAAGCTTTCTTT
TRBD1	TRBJ1-2	-	15	TRBV6-2/TRBV6-3	CASSPADRTNYGYTF	TGTGCCAGCAGTCCGGCGGACAGGACAAACTATGGCTACACCTTC
-	TRBJ2-7	-	12	TRBV10-2	CASSDSLYEQYF	TGCGCCAGCAGTGATTCCCTCTACGAGCAGTACTTC
-	TRBJ2-1	-	13	TRBV7-3	CASTPGNYNEQFF	TGTGCCAGCACCCCGGGGAACTACAATGAGCAGTTCTTC
-	TRBJ2-5	-	15	TRBV9	CASSLGASVQETQYF	TGTGCCAGCAGCCTAGGAGCTTCTGTCCAAGAGACCCAGTACTTC
-	TRBJ2-5	-	13	TRBV19	CASSRQGGETQYF	TGTGCCAGTAGTCGTCAGGGGGGAGAGACCCAGTACTTC
TRBD2	TRBJ2-5	once	17	TRBV7-6	CASSANLLAGAGETQYF	TGTGCCAGCAGCGCCAACCTACTAGCGGGAGCCGGAGAGACCCAGTACTTC
-	TRBJ2-1	-	12	TRBV7-2	CASRDGNNEQFF	TGTGCCAGCCGGGACGGGAACAATGAGCAGTTCTTC
TRBD2	TRBJ2-3	-	16	TRBV5-1	CASSRNSGGTPDTQYF	TGCGCCAGCAGCCGGAATAGCGGGGGGACCCCAGATACGCAGTATTTT
-	TRBJ1-1	-	15	TRBV15	CATSSSFVGDTEAFF	TGTGCCACCAGCAGCTCTTTTGTTGGGGACACTGAAGCTTTCTTT
-	TRBJ1-2	-	13	TRBV7-9	CASRGGSDYGYTF	TGTGCCAGCAGGGGGGGGTCCGACTATGGCTACACCTTC
-	TRBJ2-1	-	16	TRBV19	CASSIGGGYSYNEQFF	TGTGCCAGTAGTATAGGGGGCGGGTACTCCTACAATGAGCAGTTCTTC
TRBD1	TRBJ1-1	-	14	TRBV6-1	CASSERTGTSRAFF	TGTGCCAGCAGTGAAAGGACAGGGACTTCGAGGGCTTTCTTT
-	TRBJ1-2	-	13	TRBV6-2/TRBV6-3	CASTEPVNYGYTF	TGTGCCAGCACCGAGCCTGTTAACTATGGCTACACCTTC
-	TRBJ1-2	-	14	TRBV28	CASCFPGSSYGYTF	TGTGCCAGCTGTTTTCCGGGGTCGAGCTATGGCTACACCTTC
TRBD1	TRBJ1-1	-	13	TRBV29-1	CSVGDRAGGEAFF	TGCAGCGTTGGGGACAGGGCTGGGGGTGAAGCTTTCTTT
TRBD1	TRBJ2-7	-	13	TRBV6-6	CASRGTGGGEQYF	TGTGCCAGCAGAGGGACAGGGGGAGGCGAGCAGTACTTC
-	TRBJ1-4	-	14	TRBV29-1	CSVETGAANEKLFF	TGCAGCGTTGAAACGGGGGCGGCTAATGAAAAACTGTTTTTT
-	TRBJ2-3	-	16	TRBV5-4	CASSRPGPASTDTQYF	TGTGCCAGCAGCCGACCCGGGCCGGCTAGCACAGATACGCAGTATTTT
TRBD2	TRBJ2-2	-	15	TRBV6-2/TRBV6-3	CASRPPRGGTGELFF	TGTGCCAGCAGGCCTCCCCGCGGGGGTACCGGGGAGCTGTTTTTT
TRBD1	TRBJ1-2	-	13	TRBV20-1	CSATRTGGEGYTF	TGCAGTGCTACCCGGACAGGGGGAGAGGGCTACACCTTC
-	TRBJ1-2	-	12	TRBV29-1	CSVVAGLYGYTF	TGCAGCGTTGTGGCGGGACTCTATGGCTACACCTTC
-	TRBJ2-2	-	16	TRBV6-5	CASSYSWAGATGELFF	TGTGCCAGCAGTTACTCGTGGGCAGGGGCAACCGGGGAGCTGTTTTTT
-	TRBJ2-2	-	12	TRBV3-1	CASGQHTGELFF	TGTGCCAGCGGCCAACACACCGGGGAGCTGTTTTTT
TRBD2	TRBJ2-1	-	14	TRBV10-3	CAINGLAVGDEQFF	TGTGCCATCAATGGACTAGCGGTTGGGGATGAGCAGTTCTTC